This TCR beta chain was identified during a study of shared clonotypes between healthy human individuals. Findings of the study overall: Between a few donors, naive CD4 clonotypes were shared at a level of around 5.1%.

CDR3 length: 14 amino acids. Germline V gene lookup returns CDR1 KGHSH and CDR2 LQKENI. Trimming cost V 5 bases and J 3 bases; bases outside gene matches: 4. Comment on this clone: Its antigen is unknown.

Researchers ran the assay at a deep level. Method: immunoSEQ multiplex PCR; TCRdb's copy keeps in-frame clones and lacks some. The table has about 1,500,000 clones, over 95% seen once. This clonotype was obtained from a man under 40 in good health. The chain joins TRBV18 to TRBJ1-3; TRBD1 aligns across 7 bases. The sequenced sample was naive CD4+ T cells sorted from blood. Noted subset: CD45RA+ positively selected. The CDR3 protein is CASSSTGVGNTIYF. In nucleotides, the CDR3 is TGTGCCAGCTCATCCACAGGGGTTGGAAACACCATATATTTT.